The entry below gives a single T cell receptor beta chain sequence along with its context. The CDR3 consists of 14 residues. The V gene end was trimmed by 6 bases and the J gene end by 8 bases; junction bases not matched to a gene: 12. Germline CDR1 MNHEY, CDR2 SVGAGI. The record originates from a study of blood T cell repertoires in COVID-19. Whole-study context: The United States, Italy and Spain provided the acute and convalescent COVID-19 samples.

Some clones are missing from TCRdb's copy, which holds only in-frame ones; the method was immunoSEQ multiplex PCR. The sample shows around 63,000 clones, 80% to 90% of them seen only once. The source material was peripheral blood. The sequence came from a woman aged 55-75 years with COVID-19, enrolled during active disease. The chain combines TRBV6-5 with TRBJ1-2, with 7 nucleotides matching TRBD1. CDR3 sequence reads: CASRNRQGGYGYTF. The DNA for the CDR3 is TGTGCCAGCAGGAACAGACAGGGCGGGTACGGCTACACCTTC.